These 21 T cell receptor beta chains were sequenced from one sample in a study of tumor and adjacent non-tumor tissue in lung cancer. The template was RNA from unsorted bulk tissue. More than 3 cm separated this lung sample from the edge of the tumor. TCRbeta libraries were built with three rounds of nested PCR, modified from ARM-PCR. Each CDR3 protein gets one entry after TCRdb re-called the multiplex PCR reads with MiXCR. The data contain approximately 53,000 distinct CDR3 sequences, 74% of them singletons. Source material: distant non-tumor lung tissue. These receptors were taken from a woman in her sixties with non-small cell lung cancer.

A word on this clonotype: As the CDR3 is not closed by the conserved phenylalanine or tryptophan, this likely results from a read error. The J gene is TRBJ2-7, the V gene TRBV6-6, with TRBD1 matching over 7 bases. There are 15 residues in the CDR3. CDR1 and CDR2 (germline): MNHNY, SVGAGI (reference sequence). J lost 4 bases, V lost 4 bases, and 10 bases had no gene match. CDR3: CASSSPGRGSYEQYL. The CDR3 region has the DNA TGTGCCAGCAGTTCCCCTGGCAGGGGGTCTTACGAGCAGTACTTA.

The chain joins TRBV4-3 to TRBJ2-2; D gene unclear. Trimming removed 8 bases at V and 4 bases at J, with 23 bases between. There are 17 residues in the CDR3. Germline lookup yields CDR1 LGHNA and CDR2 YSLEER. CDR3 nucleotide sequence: TGCGCCAGCTGCCCCTCCTCAAGCGTGGCGAGCACCGGGGAGCTGTTTTTT. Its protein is CASCPSSSVASTGELFF.

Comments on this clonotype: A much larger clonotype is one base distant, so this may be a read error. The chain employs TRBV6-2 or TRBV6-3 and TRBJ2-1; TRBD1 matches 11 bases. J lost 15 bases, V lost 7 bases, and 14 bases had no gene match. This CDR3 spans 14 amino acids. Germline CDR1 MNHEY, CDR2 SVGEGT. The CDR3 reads CASTGTGGNNEWFF. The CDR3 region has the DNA TGTGCCAGCACCGGGACAGGGGGAAACAATGAGTGGTTCTTC.

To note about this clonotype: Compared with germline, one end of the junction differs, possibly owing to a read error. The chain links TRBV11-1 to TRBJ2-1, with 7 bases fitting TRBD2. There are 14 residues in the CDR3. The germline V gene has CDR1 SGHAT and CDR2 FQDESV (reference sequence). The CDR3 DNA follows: TGTGCCAGCAGCTTAGACGGGGGGAGGCATGAGCAGATCTTC. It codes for CASSLDGGRHEQIF.

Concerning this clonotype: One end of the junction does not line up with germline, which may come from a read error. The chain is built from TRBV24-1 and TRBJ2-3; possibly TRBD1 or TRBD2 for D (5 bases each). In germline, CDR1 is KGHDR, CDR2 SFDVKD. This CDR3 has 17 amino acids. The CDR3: CATSDWGSGPETDTRYF. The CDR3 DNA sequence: TGTGCCACCAGTGATTGGGGGTCGGGACCTGAGACAGATACGCGGTATTTT.

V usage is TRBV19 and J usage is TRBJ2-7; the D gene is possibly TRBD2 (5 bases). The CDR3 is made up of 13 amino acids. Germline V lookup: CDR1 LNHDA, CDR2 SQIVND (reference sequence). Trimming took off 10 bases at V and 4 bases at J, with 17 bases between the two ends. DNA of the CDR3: TGTGCCAATCGTCATGCTAGCAGTTACGAGCAGTACTTC. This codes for CANRHASSYEQYF.

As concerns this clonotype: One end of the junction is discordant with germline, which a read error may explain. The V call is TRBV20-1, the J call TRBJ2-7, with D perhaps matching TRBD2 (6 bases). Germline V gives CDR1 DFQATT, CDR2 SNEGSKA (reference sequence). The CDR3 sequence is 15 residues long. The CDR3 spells CSASTSFRGSREQYF. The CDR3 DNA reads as TGTAGTGCTAGTACATCGTTTCGGGGGAGTAGAGAGCAGTACTTC.

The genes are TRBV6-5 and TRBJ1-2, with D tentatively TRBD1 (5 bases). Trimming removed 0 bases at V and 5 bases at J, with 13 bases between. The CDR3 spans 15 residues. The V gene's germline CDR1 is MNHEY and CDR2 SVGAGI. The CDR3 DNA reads TGTGCCAGCAGTTACTCGGGTGGGGCGGTTTATGGCTACACCTTC. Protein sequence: CASSYSGGAVYGYTF.

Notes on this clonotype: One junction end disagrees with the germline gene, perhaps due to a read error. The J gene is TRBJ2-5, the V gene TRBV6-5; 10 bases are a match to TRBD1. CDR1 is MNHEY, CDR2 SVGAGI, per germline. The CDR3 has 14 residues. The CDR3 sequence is CASSRTGGQNIQYF. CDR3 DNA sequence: TGTGCAAGCAGTCGGACAGGGGGTCAAAACATCCAGTACTTC.

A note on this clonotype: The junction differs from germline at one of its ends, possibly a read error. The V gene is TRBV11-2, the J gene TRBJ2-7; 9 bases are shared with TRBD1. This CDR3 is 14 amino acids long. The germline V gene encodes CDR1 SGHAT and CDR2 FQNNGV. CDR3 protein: CANSRDRAEGKQYF. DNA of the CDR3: TGTGCCAACAGCCGGGACAGGGCAGAGGGAAAGCAGTACTTC.

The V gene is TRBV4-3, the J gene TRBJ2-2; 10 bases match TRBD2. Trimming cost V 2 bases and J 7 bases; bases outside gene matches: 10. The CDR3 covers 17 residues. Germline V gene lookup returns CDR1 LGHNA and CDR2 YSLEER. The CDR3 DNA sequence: TGCGCCAGCAGCCAATGTAGCGGGAGGAGATTCGGCGGGGAGCTGTTTTTT. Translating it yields CASSQCSGRRFGGELFF.

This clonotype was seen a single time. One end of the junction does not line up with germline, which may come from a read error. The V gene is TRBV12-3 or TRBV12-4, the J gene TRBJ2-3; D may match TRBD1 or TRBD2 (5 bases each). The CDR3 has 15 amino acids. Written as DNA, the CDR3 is TGTGCCAGCAGTCACCGGGACGGTAGTACAGATACGCTGTATTTT. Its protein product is CASSHRDGSTDTLYF.

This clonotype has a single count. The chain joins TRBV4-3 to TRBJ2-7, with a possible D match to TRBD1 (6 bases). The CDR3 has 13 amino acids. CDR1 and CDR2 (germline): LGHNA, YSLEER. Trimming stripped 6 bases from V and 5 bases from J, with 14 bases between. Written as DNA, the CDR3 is TGCGCCAGCAGGGAAACAGGGCTGGACGAGCAGTACTTC. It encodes CASRETGLDEQYF.

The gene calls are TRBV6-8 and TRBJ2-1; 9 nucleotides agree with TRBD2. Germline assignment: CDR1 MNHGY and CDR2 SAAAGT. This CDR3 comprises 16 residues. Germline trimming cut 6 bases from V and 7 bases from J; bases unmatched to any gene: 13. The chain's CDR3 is CASSLAGGGCWNEQFF. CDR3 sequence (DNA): TGTGCCAGCAGCCTGGCGGGGGGGGGCTGCTGGAATGAGCAGTTCTTC.

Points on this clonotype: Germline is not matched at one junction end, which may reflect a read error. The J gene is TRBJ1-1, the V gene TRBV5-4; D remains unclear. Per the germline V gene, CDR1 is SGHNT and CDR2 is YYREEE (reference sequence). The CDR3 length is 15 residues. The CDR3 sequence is CASIPRGGADTEASF. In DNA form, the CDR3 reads TGTGCCAGCATTCCCCGGGGTGGTGCCGACACTGAAGCTTCCTTT.

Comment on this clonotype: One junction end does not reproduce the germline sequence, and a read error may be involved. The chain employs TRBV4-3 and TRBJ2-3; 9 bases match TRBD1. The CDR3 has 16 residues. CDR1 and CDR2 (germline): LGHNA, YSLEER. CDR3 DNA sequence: TGCACCAGCAGCCAAGATAGGGGACAGGGAGCAGATACGCAGTATTTT. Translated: CTSSQDRGQGADTQYF.

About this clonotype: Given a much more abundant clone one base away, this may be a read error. The CDR3 loop reads CASSQDSGTTDTQYF. DNA for the CDR3: TGTGCCAGCAGCCAGGATAGCGGAACCACAGATACGCAGTATTTT. V is TRBV4-2 and J is TRBJ2-3, with D possibly TRBD2 on 6 matching bases. The CDR3 sequence is 15 residues long. Per germline, CDR1 LGHNA and CDR2 YNFKEQ. Trimming cost V 3 bases and J 2 bases, with 12 bases left between them.

The DNA of the CDR3 is TGTGCCAGCATGTTAACCGGGACAGGTGACGAAAAACTGTTTTTT. Encoded protein: CASMLTGTGDEKLFF. The chain recombines TRBV6-1 with TRBJ1-4; TRBD1 agrees at 8 bases. The J segment lost 8 bases and the V segment lost 7 bases, leaving 12 bases of the junction unmatched. The CDR3 spans 15 residues. The germline CDR1 and CDR2 sequences are MNHNS and SASEGT.

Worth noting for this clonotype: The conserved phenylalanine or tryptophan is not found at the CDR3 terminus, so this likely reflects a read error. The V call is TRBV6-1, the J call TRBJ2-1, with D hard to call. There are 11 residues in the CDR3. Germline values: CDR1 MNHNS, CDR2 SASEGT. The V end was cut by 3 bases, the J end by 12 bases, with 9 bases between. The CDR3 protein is CASSDISGQFL. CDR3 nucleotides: TGTGCCAGCAGTGATATCAGTGGGCAGTTCTTA.

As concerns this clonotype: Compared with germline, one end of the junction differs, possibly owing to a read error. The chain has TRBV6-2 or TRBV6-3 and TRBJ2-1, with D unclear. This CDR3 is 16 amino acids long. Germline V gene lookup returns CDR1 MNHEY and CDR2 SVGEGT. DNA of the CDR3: TGTGCCATCAGTTACTCGTCCACGGTACCCTATAATGAGCAGTTCTTC. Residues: CAISYSSTVPYNEQFF.

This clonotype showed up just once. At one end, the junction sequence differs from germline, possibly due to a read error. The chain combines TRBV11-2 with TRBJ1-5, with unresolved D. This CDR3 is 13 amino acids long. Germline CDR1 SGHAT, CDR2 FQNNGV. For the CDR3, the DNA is TGTGTCAGCAGCTATCATAGCAATCAACCCAAGCATTTT. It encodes CVSSYHSNQPKHF.